This T cell receptor beta chain comes out of a study of T cell responses to AZD1222 COVID-19 vaccine. In the case of this clone: Its antigen is undetermined.

The V segment lost 0 bases and the J segment 4 bases; nucleotides outside the gene matches: 6. The length of the CDR3 is 17 residues. The V gene's germline CDR1 is WNHNN and CDR2 SYGVQD (reference sequence). Broader study findings: In a largely white British group with more females than males, clonal diversity was possibly underestimated. Dominant CD4 TCR responses targeted spike regions 160-218 and 743-854. Baseline serology detected seropositivity in only a handful of AZD1222 recipients. Two AZD1222 administrations were followed by greater Spike-specific TCR breadth and depth.

Assay used: immunoSEQ multiplex PCR; TCRdb lists only in-frame clones, some missing. The table includes approximately 150,000 clones, roughly nine tenths detected once. This material consisted of peripheral blood, taken on day 0 of AZD1222 vaccination. The chain couples TRBV10-1 to TRBJ2-2, with 9 bases matching TRBD2. The TCR was taken from an adult in good health. CDR3 nucleotide sequence: TGCGCCAGCAGTGAGTCGGAACTAGCGGGTTTCACCGGGGAGCTGTTTTTT. Translation: CASSESELAGFTGELFF.